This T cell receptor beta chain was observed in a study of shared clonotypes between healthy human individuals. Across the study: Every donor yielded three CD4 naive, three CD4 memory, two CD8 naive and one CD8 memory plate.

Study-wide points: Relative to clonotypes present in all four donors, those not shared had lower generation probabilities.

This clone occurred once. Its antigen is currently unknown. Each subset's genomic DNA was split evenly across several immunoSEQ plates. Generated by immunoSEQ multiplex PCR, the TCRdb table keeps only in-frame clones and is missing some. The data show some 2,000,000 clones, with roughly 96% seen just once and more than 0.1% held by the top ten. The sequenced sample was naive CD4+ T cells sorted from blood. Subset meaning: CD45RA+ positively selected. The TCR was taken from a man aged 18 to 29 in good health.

The CDR3 reads CASSSGRGSDEQYF. The CDR3, as DNA: TGCGCCAGCAGCTCGGGACGGGGGTCCGACGAGCAGTACTTC. The chain joins TRBV5-1 to TRBJ2-7, with a tentative D call TRBD2 (6 bases). Germline CDR1 and CDR2: SGHRS and YFSETQ. Trimming left V 3 bases short and J 5 bases short, with 15 bases between. The CDR3 consists of 14 residues.